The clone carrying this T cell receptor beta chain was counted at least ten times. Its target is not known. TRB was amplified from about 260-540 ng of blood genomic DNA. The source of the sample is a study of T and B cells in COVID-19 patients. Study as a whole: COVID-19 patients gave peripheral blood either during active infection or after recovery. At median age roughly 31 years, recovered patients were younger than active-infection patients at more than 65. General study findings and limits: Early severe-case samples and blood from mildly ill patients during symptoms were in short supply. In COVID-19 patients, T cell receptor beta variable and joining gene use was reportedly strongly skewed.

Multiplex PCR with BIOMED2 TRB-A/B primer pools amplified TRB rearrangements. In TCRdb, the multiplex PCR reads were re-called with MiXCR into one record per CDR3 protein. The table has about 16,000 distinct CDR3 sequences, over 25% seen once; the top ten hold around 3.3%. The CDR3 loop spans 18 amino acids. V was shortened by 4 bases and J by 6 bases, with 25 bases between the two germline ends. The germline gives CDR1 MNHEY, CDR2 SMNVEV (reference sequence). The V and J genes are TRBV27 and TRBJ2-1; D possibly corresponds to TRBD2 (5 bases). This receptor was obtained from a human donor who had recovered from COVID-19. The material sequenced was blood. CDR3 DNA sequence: TGTGCCAGCAGTTCCTCCCAGCGGCCCTTGAGGGATAGCAATGAGCAGTTCTTC. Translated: CASSSSQRPLRDSNEQFF.